The 4 T cell receptor beta chains reported below all come from one sample, sequenced in a study of cytomegalovirus exposure and HLA in healthy donors. Amplification used 60 Vbeta primers and 13 Jbeta primers. This table comes from immunoSEQ multiplex PCR, and its TCRdb copy is limited to in-frame clones, with some not included. The sample has 54,000 or so clones; approximately 63% are singletons. The source material was PBMCs. The receptors stem from a woman aged 55-69 years in good health and CMV-seropositive.

This chain joins TRBV29-1 and TRBJ2-7; D gene uncertain. The CDR3 covers 14 residues. The V end lost 2 bases, the J end lost 3 bases, and 14 bases lay between the germline ends. The germline V gene encodes CDR1 SQVTM and CDR2 ANQGSEA. The DNA for the CDR3 is TGCAGCGTTGAACCAAACCCCCCAGGCTACGAGCAGTACTTC. Residues: CSVEPNPPGYEQYF.

The CDR3 reads CASSLTSGSGNTIYF. Written as DNA, the CDR3 is TGTGCCAGCAGCTTAACGAGCGGATCGGGAAACACCATATATTTT. The chain has TRBV7-3 and TRBJ1-3, with no clear D. The germline V gene has CDR1 SGHTA and CDR2 FQGTGA. Trimming left V 0 bases short and J 4 bases short, with 10 bases between. CDR3 length equals 15 residues.

V is TRBV10-3 and J is TRBJ1-6; 10 positions match TRBD1. The trim removed 6 bases at V and 5 bases at J, leaving 10 bases unmatched. Germline lookup yields CDR1 ENHRY and CDR2 SYGVKD. This CDR3 comprises 17 residues. This CDR3 reads CAIRVHGDRGHNSPLHF. The CDR3 nucleotides read TGTGCCATCAGGGTACACGGGGACAGGGGACATAATTCACCCCTCCACTTT.

V usage is TRBV7-2 and J usage is TRBJ2-7, with a weak D call TRBD1 (6 bases). Germline CDR1 SGHTA, CDR2 FQGNSA. The CDR3 is made up of 14 amino acids. Trimming stripped 4 bases from V and 1 base from J, with 11 bases between. The CDR3 loop reads CASSWGHDSYEQYF. The CDR3 DNA sequence: TGTGCCAGCAGCTGGGGACACGATTCCTACGAGCAGTACTTC.